The rows below give T cell receptor beta chains drawn from one sample of a study of T cell responses to AZD1222 COVID-19 vaccine. The repertoire was sequenced with immunoSEQ multiplex PCR; TCRdb's copy has only in-frame clones and lacks some. Here the sample spans 58,000 or so clones, about four fifths being singletons. The sample was peripheral blood, taken on day 0 of AZD1222 vaccination. Receptors were obtained from an adult in good health. The CDR3 runs from the conserved cysteine through the conserved F or W. D genes are given only for firm matches. The listing skips clone size in some rows; elsewhere it reads once, few, many or a size class.

CDR3nt | CDR3aa | j_gene | v_gene | abundance | d_gene | len
TGTGCCAGCAGCTTAGCTCAGTTCTATGGCTACACCTTC | CASSLAQFYGYTF | TRBJ1-2 | TRBV11-2 | NA | NA | 13
TGTGCCTGGATTGACAGGCATAACGGTGTCTCTGGAAACACCATATATTTT | CAWIDRHNGVSGNTIYF | TRBJ1-3 | TRBV30 | NA | NA | 17
TGTGCCAGCAGCCTAGGGACAGGGATGGTAGGTTACGGCTACACCTTC | CASSLGTGMVGYGYTF | TRBJ1-2 | TRBV11-2 | few | TRBD1 | 16
TGCAGCGTACTTTCAGGGATCACTGAAGCTTTCTTT | CSVLSGITEAFF | TRBJ1-1 | TRBV29-1 | NA | NA | 12
TGTGCTAGTGGTTCCCCGATGGAGGAAGCTTTCTTT | CASGSPMEEAFF | TRBJ1-1 | TRBV12-5 | NA | NA | 12
TGTGCCAGCAGTAGAACACCTAACTATGGCTACACCTTC | CASSRTPNYGYTF | TRBJ1-2 | TRBV6-6 | NA | NA | 13
TGCAGCGTTACAGGACTAGCGGGGGGGGCAGATACGCAGTATTTT | CSVTGLAGGADTQYF | TRBJ2-3 | TRBV29-1 | once | TRBD2 | 15
TGTGCCAGCAGCTTATACGGACAGGGGGCGCATGAAAAACTGTTTTTT | CASSLYGQGAHEKLFF | TRBJ1-4 | TRBV7-9 | few | TRBD1 | 16
TGTGCCAGCAGTACGGACACGGGAAATTCACCCCTCCACTTT | CASSTDTGNSPLHF | TRBJ1-6 | TRBV6-5 | NA | NA | 14
TGTGCCAGCAGCCCCCACAGATGGGGGGGCCAAGAGACCCAGTACTTC | CASSPHRWGGQETQYF | TRBJ2-5 | TRBV5-4 | NA | TRBD2 | 16
TGTGCCAGCAGTTACGAGAGCAATCAGCCCCAGCATTTT | CASSYESNQPQHF | TRBJ1-5 | TRBV6-5 | NA | NA | 13
TGTGCCAGCAGTAACCTGGCCTCCGGGGAGCAGTACTTC | CASSNLASGEQYF | TRBJ2-7 | TRBV6-5 | NA | NA | 13
TGCGCCAGCAGCTTGGGGACAGGGAAAGGATCACCCCTCCACTTT | CASSLGTGKGSPLHF | TRBJ1-6 | TRBV5-1 | NA | TRBD1 | 15
TGTGCCAGCAGCTTGCGCCAGGGGGCCTACGAGCAGTACTTC | CASSLRQGAYEQYF | TRBJ2-7 | TRBV5-4 | few | TRBD1 | 14
TGTGCCAGCAGTTACTCCCTAGGACACCTCCAAGAGACCCAGTACTTC | CASSYSLGHLQETQYF | TRBJ2-5 | TRBV6-5 | NA | NA | 16
TGCGCCAGCAGCCTCACCGACAGGTACACTGAAGCTTTCTTT | CASSLTDRYTEAFF | TRBJ1-1 | TRBV4-3 | NA | NA | 14
TGTGCCAGCAGCCAAGAGGGCAGGGGCGATGAAAAACTGTTTTTT | CASSQEGRGDEKLFF | TRBJ1-4 | TRBV14 | NA | NA | 15
TGCGCCAGCAGCCACGATCGGGGACGGGCTTTCTTT | CASSHDRGRAFF | TRBJ1-1 | TRBV4-3 | few | NA | 12
TGTGCCAGCAGCTTAGTGCTAGGGACAGGGGTTCCCTACGAGCAGTACTTC | CASSLVLGTGVPYEQYF | TRBJ2-7 | TRBV7-2 | NA | TRBD1 | 17
TGTGCCTGGAGTAGAGGGGGGGCTTACATTCAGTACTTC | CAWSRGGAYIQYF | TRBJ2-4 | TRBV30 | few | NA | 13
TGCGCCAGCAGCCAACTAAGCGGGAGCTCCTACAATGAGCAGTTCTTC | CASSQLSGSSYNEQFF | TRBJ2-1 | TRBV4-3 | NA | TRBD2 | 16